Following are 24 T cell receptor beta chains from one sample sequenced in a study of CD8 T cells in ankylosing spondylitis. Their antigens are not known. Study-wide findings and caveats: There was a TCR beta motif, made of several highly homologous variants, that appeared characteristic of ankylosing spondylitis blood.

In TCRdb, the 5' RACE reads were re-called with MiXCR into one record per CDR3 protein. The table lists roughly 220,000 distinct CDR3 sequences, approximately 20% of them singletons, with approximately 42% in the top ten. The sample was blood, either unsorted or a sorted T cell fraction (not recorded which). These receptors were collected from a male donor with ankylosing spondylitis.

This clonotype was detected a few times. This chain uses TRBV9 with TRBJ2-1; possibly TRBD2 for D (5 bases). Germline-derived CDR1 and CDR2 are SGDLS and YYNGEE. CDR3 length: 15 residues. The V end lost 0 bases, the J end lost 2 bases, and 9 bases lay between the germline ends. The CDR3 sequence: CASSVEGVAYNEQFF. CDR3 coding DNA: TGTGCCAGCAGCGTAGAGGGAGTTGCCTACAATGAGCAGTTCTTC.

The chain recombines TRBV20-1 with TRBJ2-7; 11 bases line up with TRBD2. Germline V lookup: CDR1 DFQATT, CDR2 SNEGSKA (reference sequence). The CDR3 is 17 amino acids. J lost 4 bases, V lost 1 base, and 12 bases had no gene match. CDR3 nucleotide sequence: TGCAGTGCTAGAGTCCCGGGACTAGCGGCGACAGCGTACGAGCAGTACTTC. It encodes CSARVPGLAATAYEQYF.

V is TRBV12-3 or TRBV12-4 and J is TRBJ2-1, with 8 bases fitting TRBD2. CDR3 length: 16 amino acids. V gave up 4 bases and J gave up 3 bases; unmatched junction bases: 8. CDR3 sequence: CASSSGLAGLYNEQFF. CDR3 coding DNA: TGTGCCAGCAGTTCGGGGCTAGCGGGCCTCTACAATGAGCAGTTCTTC.

This clonotype showed up just a few times. CDR3 sequence (DNA): TGTGCCAGCAGTGAGTGGAGCGGGGAGCAAGAGACCCAGTACTTC. It yields the protein CASSEWSGEQETQYF. The chain links TRBV6-4 to TRBJ2-5; TRBD2 matches at 7 bases. The CDR3 is made up of 15 amino acids. J gave up 2 bases and V 3 bases, and 6 bases lay outside the gene matches. Looked up from germline, CDR1 is MRHNA and CDR2 is SNTAGT.

This clonotype was counted between two and nine times. This rearrangement joins TRBV4-1 to TRBJ2-7; maybe TRBD2 (6 bases). Trimming removed 4 bases from V and 3 bases from J, with 16 bases in between. Germline CDR1 is MGHRA and CDR2 is YSYEKL. The CDR3 has 15 amino acids. As DNA, the CDR3 is TGCGCCAGCAGCCCTACGACTAGTTTGAGCTACGAGCAGTACTTC. Protein product: CASSPTTSLSYEQYF.

The V gene is TRBV2, the J gene TRBJ1-1; D remains unclear. CDR3 size: 17 residues. In germline, CDR1 is SNHLY, CDR2 FYNNEI. Trimming pared 5 bases from V and 3 bases from J, leaving 22 bases between. The CDR3 spells CASSYSSMVTQYTEAFF. The CDR3 region has the DNA TGTGCCAGCAGTTATTCGTCAATGGTGACCCAATACACTGAAGCTTTCTTT.

This clonotype was seen more than once but under ten times. J is TRBJ2-7 and V is TRBV5-6; D not resolved. The CDR3 contains 14 residues. In germline, CDR1 is SGHDT, CDR2 YYEEEE. The V gene lost 3 bases and the J gene lost 3 bases, with 13 bases spanning the gap. CDR3 in DNA: TGTGCCAGCAGCTCTGAATGGGGATTCTACGAGCAGTACTTC. Its protein product is CASSSEWGFYEQYF.

This clonotype was observed a few times. The chain has TRBV6-2 or TRBV6-3 and TRBJ2-5; 9 nucleotides line up with TRBD2. Trimming removed 0 bases from V and 1 base from J; junction bases left unmatched: 3. CDR3 length: 16 amino acids. Germline CDR1 is MNHEY and CDR2 is SVGEGT. CDR3 amino acids: CASSYSLAGPQETQYF. The CDR3 DNA follows: TGTGCCAGCAGTTACTCCCTAGCGGGACCCCAAGAGACCCAGTACTTC.

The CDR3 nucleotides are TGTGCCAGCAGTTTACGGTATATGCGGGGCGGAGAGACCCAGTACTTC. This sequence encodes CASSLRYMRGGETQYF. The chain combines TRBV28 with TRBJ2-5; a possible D gene is TRBD2 (6 bases). V lost 2 bases, J lost 4 bases, and 17 bases lay in between. The germline V gene has CDR1 MDHEN and CDR2 SYDVKM. The CDR3 is made up of 16 amino acids.

V is TRBV6-4 and J is TRBJ2-3, with D uncertain. From germline, CDR1 is MRHNA and CDR2 SNTAGT. The V end was cut by 3 bases, the J end by 0 bases, with 10 bases between. CDR3 length: 15 amino acids. The CDR3 sequence: CASSEGWQSTDTQYF. As DNA, the CDR3 is TGTGCCAGCAGTGAGGGTTGGCAGAGCACAGATACGCAGTATTTT.

This clonotype was seen only a few times. The rearrangement uses TRBV28 and TRBJ2-1, with TRBD2 matching 11 bases. With V trimmed by 10 bases and J by 8 bases, 13 bases remained unmatched. The CDR3 is 15 residues long. From germline, CDR1 is MDHEN and CDR2 SYDVKM. CDR3 amino acids: CANSRGTSGSDEQFF. CDR3 DNA sequence: TGTGCCAACTCCCGGGGAACTAGCGGGAGTGATGAGCAGTTCTTC.

The V call is TRBV27, the J call TRBJ2-1, with TRBD1 matching over 7 bases. This CDR3 is 16 amino acids long. V lost 6 bases and J lost 2; bases outside the gene matches: 10. Looked up from germline, CDR1 is MNHEY and CDR2 is SMNVEV (reference sequence). The CDR3 region has the DNA TGTGCCAGCAGCCAGGGGGACGCAGTTCCCTACAATGAGCAGTTCTTC. This codes for CASSQGDAVPYNEQFF.

The table lists this clonotype with a few counts. This chain uses TRBV5-1 with TRBJ2-1; D possibly corresponds to TRBD1 (5 bases). V was clipped by 1 base and J by 8 bases, with 16 bases between them. This CDR3 is 15 amino acids long. CDR1 is SGHRS, CDR2 YFSETQ, per germline. As DNA, the CDR3 is TGCGCCAGCAGCTTGCTGTTAGTAGGGGTCGATGAGCAGTTCTTC. Translated: CASSLLLVGVDEQFF.

The chain couples TRBV27 to TRBJ2-1; 9 bases are a match to TRBD1. There are 15 residues in the CDR3. CDR1 MNHEY and CDR2 SMNVEV come from the germline V gene (reference sequence). J was trimmed by 4 bases and V by 5 bases; bases with no gene match: 6. Here the CDR3 DNA reads TGTGCCAGCAGTACCAGACAGGGGGGATACAATGAGCAGTTCTTC. It yields the protein CASSTRQGGYNEQFF.

This clonotype was seen only a few times. The J gene is TRBJ2-1, the V gene TRBV20-1, with TRBD2 matching 7 bases. The CDR3 has 14 amino acids. Trimming at V came to 2 bases and at J to 3 bases, leaving 4 bases not matched to a gene. CDR1 and CDR2 (germline): DFQATT, SNEGSKA (reference sequence). CDR3: CSARRLADYNEQFF. CDR3 nucleotide sequence: TGCAGTGCTAGACGACTAGCCGACTACAATGAGCAGTTCTTC.

A few counts support this clonotype. The chain combines TRBV2 with TRBJ2-3; TRBD2 is a possible D gene (7 bases). Trimming took off 8 bases at V and 2 bases at J, with 17 bases between the two ends. Germline-derived CDR1 and CDR2 are SNHLY and FYNNEI. The CDR3 is made up of 15 amino acids. The CDR3, as DNA: TGTGCCAGCGGCGGCAGGGCGGGGGCCACAGATACGCAGTATTTT. Protein: CASGGRAGATDTQYF.

This clonotype was counted many times. The V gene is TRBV4-3, the J gene TRBJ2-3, with TRBD1 identical over 7 bases. In germline, CDR1 is LGHNA, CDR2 YSLEER. V was clipped by 4 bases and J by 5 bases; unmatched bases: 9. The CDR3 is 15 residues long. CDR3 in amino acids: CASSLDRDEGDTQYF. The CDR3 nucleotides read TGCGCCAGCAGCCTCGACAGGGATGAGGGAGATACGCAGTATTTT.

This clonotype was seen a handful of times. V is TRBV7-8 and J is TRBJ1-6, with 9 positions matching TRBD1. There are 18 residues in the CDR3. The V gene end was trimmed by 2 bases and the J gene end by 1 base; junction bases not matched to a gene: 6. Germline V CDR1 and CDR2: SGHVS, FQNEAQ. CDR3 protein: CASSLTPGQGSYNSPLHF. For the CDR3, the DNA is TGTGCCAGCAGCTTAACCCCGGGACAGGGTTCCTATAATTCACCCCTCCACTTT.

V is TRBV20-1 and J is TRBJ1-1; D unresolved. This CDR3 is built from 12 residues. Germline assignment: CDR1 DFQATT and CDR2 SNEGSKA (reference sequence). Trimming cost V 6 bases and J 1 base, with 9 bases left between them. CDR3 region: CSAEDPNTEAFF. CDR3 sequence (DNA): TGCAGTGCCGAGGATCCGAACACTGAAGCTTTCTTT.

The sample holds many counts of this clonotype. The V and J genes are TRBV12-3 or TRBV12-4 and TRBJ2-2; 13 bases are shared with TRBD2. The length of the CDR3 is 16 residues. V shed 4 bases and J 6 bases; nucleotides not matched to a gene: 5. The CDR3 sequence is CASSSRLAGGPGELFF. As DNA, the CDR3 is TGTGCCAGCAGTTCCCGACTAGCGGGGGGCCCCGGGGAGCTGTTTTTT.

The genes are TRBV5-1 and TRBJ1-5; a possible D gene is TRBD1 (5 bases). CDR1 is SGHRS and CDR2 is YFSETQ in the germline V gene. V was pared by 8 bases and J by 2 bases, with 23 bases between. The CDR3 runs to 17 residues. The CDR3 here is CASTPESGNVGNQPQHF. In DNA, the CDR3 is TGCGCCAGTACCCCCGAGTCAGGGAATGTGGGCAATCAGCCCCAGCATTTT.

The chain is built from TRBV2 and TRBJ2-1; D is possibly TRBD2 (6 bases). Germline CDR1 reads SNHLY; CDR2 reads FYNNEI. This CDR3 comprises 17 residues. V dropped 4 bases and J dropped 3 bases, with 19 bases sitting between them. The CDR3 region has the DNA TGTGCCAGCAGTGGTGATAAGGACTATGCGGACTACAATGAGCAGTTCTTC. It specifies CASSGDKDYADYNEQFF. The whole variable domain, filled in from reference TRBV2 and TRBJ2-1, reads EPEVTQTPSHQVTQMGQEVILRCVPISNHLYFYWYRQILGQKVEFLVSFYNNEISEKSEIFDDQFSVERPDGSNFTLKIRSTKLEDSAMYFCASSGDKDYADYNEQFFGPGTRLTVL.

This rearrangement joins TRBV12-3 or TRBV12-4 to TRBJ2-7, with 10 positions matching TRBD1. The CDR3 runs to 14 residues. J gave up 4 bases and V 3 bases, and 3 bases lay outside the gene matches. The CDR3 region has the DNA TGTGCCAGCAGTTTTTCGGGACAGGGGTACGAGCAGTACTTC. It is translated as CASSFSGQGYEQYF.

The CDR3 is CSVDPQGGTEAFF. The CDR3 bases are TGCAGCGTTGACCCACAGGGGGGCACTGAAGCTTTCTTT. The V and J genes are TRBV29-1 and TRBJ1-1; 8 nucleotides agree with TRBD1. Germline CDR1 reads SQVTM; CDR2 reads ANQGSEA. The length of the CDR3 is 13 residues. Trimming removed 3 bases from V and 4 bases from J; junction bases left unmatched: 4.